What follows are 15 T cell receptor beta chains derived from one specimen sequenced in a study of metastatic and nonmetastatic thyroid tumors. Not a single patient had been given any form of treatment at any point before undergoing thyroid surgery. TCRdb ran MiXCR on the PCR reads. The table has around 15,000 clones, roughly 13% seen once. The sequenced material came from blood. These receptor sequences come from a female donor with papillary thyroid cancer or a benign thyroid nodule (not recorded which). Some clones in this sample may be carry-over from other donors' samples.

The chain combines TRBV9 with TRBJ2-3; the D gene could be TRBD1 or TRBD2 (5 bases each). The germline V and J ends were trimmed by 5 bases and 0 bases, with 13 bases remaining between them. Germline CDR1 and CDR2: SGDLS and YYNGEE. This CDR3 is 15 amino acids long. CDR3: CASSVGVQSTDTQYF. As DNA, the CDR3 is TGTGCCAGCAGTGTGGGGGTACAGAGCACAGATACGCAGTATTTT. The full variable domain, with the rest looked up from reference TRBV9 and TRBJ2-3, is DSGVTQTPKHLITATGQRVTLRCSPRSGDLSVYWYQQSLDQGLQFLIQYYNGEERAKGNILERFSAQQFPDLHSELNLSSLELGDSALYFCASSVGVQSTDTQYFGPGTRLTVL.

V usage is TRBV6-1 and J usage is TRBJ1-2; 11 nucleotides align to TRBD1. The CDR3 has 15 residues. CDR1 is MNHNS, CDR2 SASEGT, per germline. The trim removed 0 bases at V and 4 bases at J, leaving 1 base unmatched. This CDR3 is CASSEAGTGGYGYTF. Written as DNA, the CDR3 is TGTGCCAGCAGTGAAGCTGGGACAGGGGGCTATGGCTACACCTTC.

This clone was counted a single time. The chain combines TRBV20-1 with TRBJ2-7; unclear D gene. CDR3 length: 12 amino acids. Germline CDR1 reads DFQATT; CDR2 reads SNEGSKA (reference sequence). Trimming removed 1 base at V and 2 bases at J, with 6 bases between. The CDR3 DNA reads TGCAGTGCTAGAGTATGTCCCTACGAGCAGTACTTC. It encodes CSARVCPYEQYF.

This clone came up many times. The chain uses TRBV15 and TRBJ2-2, with 11 bases identical to TRBD1. The CDR3 has 14 amino acids. Losses at the gene ends were 3 bases for V and 7 bases for J; bases not matched to a gene: 1. CDR1 is LNHNV and CDR2 is YYDKDF in the germline V gene (reference sequence). CDR3 sequence (DNA): TGTGCCACCAGCAGGGACAGGGGGCTCGGGGAGCTGTTTTTT. As protein: CATSRDRGLGELFF.

The sample holds many counts of this clone. The genes are TRBV4-1 and TRBJ2-7, with D unresolved. Germline values: CDR1 MGHRA, CDR2 YSYEKL. Trimming stripped 0 bases from V and 3 bases from J, with 6 bases between. The CDR3 covers 13 residues. The CDR3 loop is CASSQDMGYEQYF. In nucleotides, the CDR3 is TGCGCCAGCAGCCAAGATATGGGCTACGAGCAGTACTTC.

This clone was recorded many times. This chain joins TRBV19 and TRBJ2-3; 13 bases fit TRBD2. The junction had 5 bases not matched to a gene; V was cut back by 9 bases and J by 5 bases. Germline V CDR1 and CDR2: LNHDA, SQIVND (reference sequence). The length of the CDR3 is 14 residues. CDR3 nucleotide sequence: TGTGCCAGCCAGACTAGCGGGGGGCGAGATACGCAGTATTTT. Its protein product is CASQTSGGRDTQYF. Full variable domain (remainder filled in from reference TRBV19 and TRBJ2-3): DGGITQSPKYLFRKEGQNVTLSCEQNLNHDAMYWYRQDPGQGLRLIYYSQIVNDFQKGDIAEGYSVSREKKESFPLTVTSAQKNPTAFYLCASQTSGGRDTQYFGPGTRLTVL.

This clone was counted ten times or more. The rearrangement links TRBV18 to TRBJ1-1; D gene ambiguous. With 7 bases removed from V and 1 base from J, the gap between germline ends came to 10 bases. The CDR3 loop spans 13 amino acids. The V gene's germline CDR1 is KGHSH and CDR2 LQKENI. CDR3 sequence: CASCPPGNTEAFF. The CDR3, as DNA: TGTGCCAGCTGCCCGCCAGGGAACACTGAAGCTTTCTTT. The variable domain in full, completed from reference TRBV18 and TRBJ1-1, reads NAGVMQNPRHLVRRRGQEARLRCSPMKGHSHVYWYRQLPEEGLKFMVYLQKENIIDESGMPKERFSAEFPKEGPSILRIQQVVRGDSAAYFCASCPPGNTEAFFGQGTRLTVV.

The chain joins TRBV5-5 to TRBJ2-5, with 9 bases that match TRBD2. J was trimmed by 5 bases and V by 0 bases; bases with no gene match: 8. The length of the CDR3 is 16 residues. The germline gives CDR1 SGHKS, CDR2 YYEKEE (reference sequence). Written as DNA, the CDR3 is TGTGCCAGCAGCTTGGCCCCAGCGGGAGGCAGGGAGACCCAGTACTTC. Its protein is CASSLAPAGGRETQYF.

Points on this clone: A much bigger clone sits one base away, suggesting this may be a read error. CDR3 bases: TGTACCAGCTCAAGGTACAATGAGCAGTTCTTC. This sequence encodes CTSSRYNEQFF. The V call is TRBV18, the J call TRBJ2-1; D not resolved. From germline, CDR1 is KGHSH and CDR2 LQKENI. CDR3 length: 11 residues.

The V and J genes are TRBV3-1 and TRBJ1-1; D call uncertain. CDR1 and CDR2 (germline): LGHDT, YNNKEL (reference sequence). Trimming left V 5 bases short and J 1 base short, with 8 bases between. The CDR3 loop spans 13 amino acids. CDR3 nucleotide sequence: TGTGCCAGCAGCTTAAAATGGAACACTGAAGCTTTCTTT. Amino acid sequence: CASSLKWNTEAFF.

Worth noting for this clone: A read error may account for a junction end that differs from germline. The chain recombines TRBV6-2 or TRBV6-3 with TRBJ1-1; D gene ambiguous. The CDR3 extends over 18 amino acids. CDR1 MNHEY and CDR2 SVGEGT come from the germline V gene. The CDR3 DNA is TGTGCCAGCATTTACTCGATAATGGCTGTTAGGGAGAACACTGAAGCTTTCTTT. This gives the protein CASIYSIMAVRENTEAFF.

This clone was seen repeatedly, ten times or more. The chain combines TRBV18 with TRBJ1-1; 11 bases align to TRBD1. Germline lookup yields CDR1 KGHSH and CDR2 LQKENI. After removal of 3 bases from V and 6 bases from J, the junction contained 3 bases not matched to a gene. This CDR3 is built from 14 residues. The CDR3 region is CASSPDRGRAEAFF. CDR3 DNA: TGTGCCAGCTCACCGGACAGGGGGCGCGCTGAAGCTTTCTTT.

This clone was seen ten or more times. The rearrangement joins TRBV5-1 to TRBJ2-1; D remains ambiguous. In germline, CDR1 is SGHRS, CDR2 YFSETQ. V lost 0 bases, J lost 10 bases, and 8 bases lay in between. CDR3 length: 12 amino acids. CDR3 region: CASSLVGTEQFF. CDR3 in DNA: TGCGCCAGCAGCTTGGTTGGCACCGAGCAGTTCTTC.

In this sample, this clone turned up many times. The gene calls are TRBV5-1 and TRBJ1-1; no clear D gene. Germline V CDR1 and CDR2: SGHRS, YFSETQ. The CDR3 is made up of 13 amino acids. Trimming removed 4 bases at V and 7 bases at J, with 14 bases between. CDR3 residues: CASSQMPGSEAFF. CDR3 sequence (DNA): TGCGCCAGCAGCCAGATGCCTGGAAGTGAAGCTTTCTTT. The variable domain in full, with the rest retrieved from reference TRBV5-1 and TRBJ1-1, is KAGVTQTPRYLIKTRGQQVTLSCSPISGHRSVSWYQQTPGQGLQFLFEYFSETQRNKGNFPGRFSGRQFSNSRSEMNVSTLELGDSALYLCASSQMPGSEAFFGQGTRLTVV.

This clone was recorded at least ten times. This chain uses TRBV10-3 with TRBJ1-6; D gene uncertain. V gave up 7 bases and J gave up 8 bases, with 15 bases separating them. This CDR3 is 14 amino acids long. The germline gives CDR1 ENHRY, CDR2 SYGVKD. The CDR3 DNA is TGTGCCATCACCCAGAGAGGGTTTGATTCACCCCTCCACTTT. Its translation is CAITQRGFDSPLHF.